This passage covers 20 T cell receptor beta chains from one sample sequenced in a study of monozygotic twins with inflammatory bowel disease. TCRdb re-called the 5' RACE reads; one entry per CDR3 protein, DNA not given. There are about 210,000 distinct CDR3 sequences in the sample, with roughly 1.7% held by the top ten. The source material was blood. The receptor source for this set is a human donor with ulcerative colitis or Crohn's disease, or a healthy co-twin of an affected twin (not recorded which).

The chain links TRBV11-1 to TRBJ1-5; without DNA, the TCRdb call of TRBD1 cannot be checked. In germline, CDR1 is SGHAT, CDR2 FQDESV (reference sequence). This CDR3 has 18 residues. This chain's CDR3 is CASSLYSIRAGRNQPQHF.

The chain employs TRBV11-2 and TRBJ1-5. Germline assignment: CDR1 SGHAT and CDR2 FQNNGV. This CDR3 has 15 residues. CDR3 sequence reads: CASSASSVIGQPQHF.

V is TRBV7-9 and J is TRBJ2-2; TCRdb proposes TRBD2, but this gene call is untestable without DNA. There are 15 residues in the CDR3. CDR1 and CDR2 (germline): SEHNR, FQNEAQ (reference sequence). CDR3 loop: CASTSRTLVTGELFF.

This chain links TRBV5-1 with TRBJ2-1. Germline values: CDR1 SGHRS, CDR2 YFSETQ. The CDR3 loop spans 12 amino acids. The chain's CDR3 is CASSPYYNEQFF.

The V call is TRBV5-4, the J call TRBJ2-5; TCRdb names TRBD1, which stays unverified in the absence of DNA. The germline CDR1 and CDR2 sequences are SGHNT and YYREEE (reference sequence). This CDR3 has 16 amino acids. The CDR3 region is CASSLPSGQGEETQYF.

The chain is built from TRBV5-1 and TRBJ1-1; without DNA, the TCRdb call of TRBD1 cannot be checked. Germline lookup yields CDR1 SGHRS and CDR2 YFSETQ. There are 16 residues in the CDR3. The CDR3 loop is CASSSPRGRRNTEAFF.

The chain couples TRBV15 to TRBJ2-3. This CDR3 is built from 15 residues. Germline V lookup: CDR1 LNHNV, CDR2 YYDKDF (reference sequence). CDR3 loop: CATSRDGARTDTQYF.

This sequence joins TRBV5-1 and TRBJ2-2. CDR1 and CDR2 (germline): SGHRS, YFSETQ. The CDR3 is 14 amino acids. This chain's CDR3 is CASSRDGSSGELFF.

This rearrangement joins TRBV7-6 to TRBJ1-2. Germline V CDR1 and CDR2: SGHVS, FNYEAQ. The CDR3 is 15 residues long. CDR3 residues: CASSLDAGSGYGYTF.

CDR3 amino acids: CASSFTGGSETQYF. The V gene is TRBV5-1, the J gene TRBJ2-5; the D call from TCRdb, TRBD1, cannot be confirmed without DNA. Germline V gives CDR1 SGHRS, CDR2 YFSETQ. The CDR3 spans 14 residues. The variable domain in full, with the rest retrieved from reference TRBV5-1 and TRBJ2-5, is KAGVTQTPRYLIKTRGQQVTLSCSPISGHRSVSWYQQTPGQGLQFLFEYFSETQRNKGNFPGRFSGRQFSNSRSEMNVSTLELGDSALYLCASSFTGGSETQYFGPGTRLLVL.

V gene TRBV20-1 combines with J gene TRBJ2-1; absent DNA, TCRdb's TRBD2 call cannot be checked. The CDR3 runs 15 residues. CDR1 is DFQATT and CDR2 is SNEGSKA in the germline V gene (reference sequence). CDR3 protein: CSAQAPGGVYNEQFF.

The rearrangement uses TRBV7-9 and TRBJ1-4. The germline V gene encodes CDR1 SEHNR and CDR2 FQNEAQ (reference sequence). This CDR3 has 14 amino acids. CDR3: CASGGALGGEKLFF.

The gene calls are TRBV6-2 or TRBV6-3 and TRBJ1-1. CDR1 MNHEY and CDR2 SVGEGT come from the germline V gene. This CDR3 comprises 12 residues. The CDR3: CASTQANLGAFF.

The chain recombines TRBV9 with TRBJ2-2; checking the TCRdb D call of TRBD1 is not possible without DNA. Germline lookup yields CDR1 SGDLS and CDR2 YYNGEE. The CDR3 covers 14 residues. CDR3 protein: CASSVFPGSGELFF.

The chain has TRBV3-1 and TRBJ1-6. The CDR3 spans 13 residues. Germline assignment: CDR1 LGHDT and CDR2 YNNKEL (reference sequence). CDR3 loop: CASSQVANSPLHF.

CDR3 protein: CASSFSGTYNEQFF. The gene calls are TRBV4-2 and TRBJ2-1; TCRdb lists TRBD2, though no DNA is available to test this call. CDR1 and CDR2 (germline): LGHNA, YNFKEQ. The CDR3 sequence is 14 residues long.

The CDR3 region is CASSVGEIYSNQPQHF. The chain joins TRBV6-1 to TRBJ1-5. CDR3 length: 16 amino acids. Germline CDR1 MNHNS, CDR2 SASEGT.

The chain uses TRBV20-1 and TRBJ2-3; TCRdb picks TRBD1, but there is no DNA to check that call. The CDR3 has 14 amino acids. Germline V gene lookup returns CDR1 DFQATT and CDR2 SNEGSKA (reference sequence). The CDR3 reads CSARRTGGFDTQYF.

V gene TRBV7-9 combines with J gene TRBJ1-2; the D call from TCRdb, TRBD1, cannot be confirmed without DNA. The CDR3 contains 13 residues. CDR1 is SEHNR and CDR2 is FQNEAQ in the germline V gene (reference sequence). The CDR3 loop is CASSLAGENGYTF.

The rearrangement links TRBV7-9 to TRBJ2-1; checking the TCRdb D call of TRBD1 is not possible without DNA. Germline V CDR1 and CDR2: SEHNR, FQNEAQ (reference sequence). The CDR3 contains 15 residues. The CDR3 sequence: CASSLSGGQGNEQFF.